Below are 6 T cell receptor beta chains sequenced from a single sample in a study of T cells in pancreatic ductal adenocarcinoma. The table came from immunoSEQ multiplex PCR; TCRdb's copy has only in-frame clones and leaves some out. Of some 9,400 clones listed, approximately 67% were seen once; the top ten hold around 30%. Surgery without prior neoadjuvant therapy was the treatment of the selected pancreatic ductal adenocarcinoma patients. Source material: pancreatic tumor tissue. These TCRs come from a human donor with pancreatic ductal adenocarcinoma.

The chain carries TRBV5-1 and TRBJ2-7; 10 bases fit TRBD1. From germline, CDR1 is SGHRS and CDR2 YFSETQ. The CDR3 extends over 14 amino acids. With V trimmed by 4 bases and J by 7 bases, 8 bases remained unmatched. CDR3 bases: TGCGCCAGCAGCCTTCGACAGGGGGCAGGGGAGCAGTACTTC. As protein: CASSLRQGAGEQYF.

This chain links TRBV7-6 with TRBJ2-2, with a tentative D call TRBD1 (6 bases). Germline CDR1 is SGHVS and CDR2 is FNYEAQ. CDR3 size: 16 residues. The ends were cut back, 6 bases at V and 1 base at J, with 15 bases in the middle. In nucleotides, the CDR3 is TGTGCCAGCAGTTCGGGACAAGGAGGGAACACCGGGGAGCTGTTTTTT. Residues: CASSSGQGGNTGELFF. The complete variable domain, with remaining parts taken from reference TRBV7-6 and TRBJ2-2, reads GAGVSQSPRYKVTKRGQDVALRCDPISGHVSLYWYRQALGQGPEFLTYFNYEAQQDKSGLPNDRFSAERPEGSISTLTIQRTEQRDSAMYRCASSSGQGGNTGELFFGEGSRLTVL.

Only a few counts were recorded for this clone. The DNA for the CDR3 is TGCGCCAGCAGCTTTCAAACAGGGTCCACTGAAGCTTTCTTT. This sequence encodes CASSFQTGSTEAFF. The chain combines TRBV5-1 with TRBJ1-1, with D perhaps TRBD1 (6 bases). Germline CDR1 is SGHRS and CDR2 is YFSETQ. CDR3 length: 14 amino acids. V was pared by 2 bases and J by 4 bases, with 12 bases between.

In this sample, this clone turned up a few times. The genes are TRBV11-2 and TRBJ2-1; D is possibly TRBD2 (6 bases). The CDR3 runs 14 residues. V lost 6 bases to trimming and J lost 0 bases, with 9 bases between them. Germline assignment: CDR1 SGHAT and CDR2 FQNNGV. CDR3 in DNA: TGTGCCAGCAGTCGGGGACTCTCCTACAATGAGCAGTTCTTC. It is translated as CASSRGLSYNEQFF. Full variable domain (outside the CDR3, taken from reference TRBV11-2 and TRBJ2-1): EAGVAQSPRYKIIEKRQSVAFWCNPISGHATLYWYQQILGQGPKLLIQFQNNGVVDDSQLPKDRFSAERLKGVDSTLKIQPAKLEDSAVYLCASSRGLSYNEQFFGPGTRLTVL.

Note on this clone: The missing conserved phenylalanine or tryptophan at the end of this CDR3 makes a read error likely. No DNA is shown, since the ends of the CDR3 on it are uncertain; the CDR3 is the one TCRdb lists. The chain employs TRBV6-5 and TRBJ1-2. Germline V lookup: CDR1 MNHEY, CDR2 SVGAGI. The length of the CDR3 is 11 amino acids, counting both ends. CDR3 sequence: CASSGGVAGPL.

This sequence joins TRBV6-5 and TRBJ2-3; 12 bases align to TRBD2. There are 16 residues in the CDR3. Unmatched junction bases numbered 2, after V lost 0 bases and J lost 4 bases. Germline V gene data show CDR1 as MNHEY and CDR2 as SVGAGI. This CDR3 reads CASSYSASGGADTQYF. The CDR3 nucleotides read TGTGCCAGCAGTTACTCGGCTAGCGGGGGGGCAGATACGCAGTATTTT.